This record concerns one TCR beta chain sequence. Generated by immunoSEQ multiplex PCR, the TCRdb table keeps only in-frame clones and is missing some. The data hold around 100,000 clones, with roughly 90% observed a single time. Between the trimmed V and J ends, which lost 3 bases and 3 bases, there was a span of 15 bases. The CDR3 has 15 residues. Per germline, CDR1 SGHRS and CDR2 YFSETQ. The data belong to a study of OX40 agonist ivuxolimab in advanced cancers. Study overall: Patients receiving dose escalation had hepatocellular carcinoma, melanoma, renal cell or head and neck cancer. Three partial responders included one hepatocellular carcinoma patient and two cutaneous melanoma patients.

The sample in question was CD4+ or CD8+ T cells sorted from blood, obtained in a trial of the OX40 agonist ivuxolimab. This TCR derives from an adult with an advanced solid tumor such as melanoma, head and neck, liver or kidney cancer. The chain links TRBV5-1 to TRBJ2-5; TRBD1 or TRBD2 may be the D gene (7 bases each). In nucleotides, the CDR3 is TGCGCCAGCAGCTCAAGCGGGACAGAGGAAGAGACCCAGTACTTC. Translation gives CASSSSGTEEETQYF.